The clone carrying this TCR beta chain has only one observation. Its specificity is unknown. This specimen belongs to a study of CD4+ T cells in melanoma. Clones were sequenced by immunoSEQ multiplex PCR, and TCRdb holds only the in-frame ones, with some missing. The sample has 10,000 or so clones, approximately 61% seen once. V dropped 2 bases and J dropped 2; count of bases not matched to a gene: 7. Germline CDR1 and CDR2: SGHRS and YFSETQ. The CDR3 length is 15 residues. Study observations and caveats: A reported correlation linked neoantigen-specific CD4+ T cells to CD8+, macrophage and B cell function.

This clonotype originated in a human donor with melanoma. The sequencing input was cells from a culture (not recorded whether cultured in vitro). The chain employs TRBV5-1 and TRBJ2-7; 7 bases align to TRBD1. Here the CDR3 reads CASSLTAGGTYEQYF. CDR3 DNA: TGCGCCAGCAGCTTAACGGCAGGGGGAACCTACGAGCAGTACTTC. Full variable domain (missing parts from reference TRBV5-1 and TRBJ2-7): KAGVTQTPRYLIKTRGQQVTLSCSPISGHRSVSWYQQTPGQGLQFLFEYFSETQRNKGNFPGRFSGRQFSNSRSEMNVSTLELGDSALYLCASSLTAGGTYEQYFGPGTRLTVT.